A selection of T cell receptor beta chains follows, all from one sample in a study of CD8 T cells in ankylosing spondylitis. One entry per CDR3 protein, called by TCRdb with MiXCR from the 5' RACE reads. This table holds some 840,000 distinct CDR3 sequences, approximately 10% found once. The sequenced sample was blood, either unsorted or a sorted T cell fraction (not recorded which). These receptors originate from a male donor with ankylosing spondylitis. Both conserved end residues are trimmed from each CDR3.

TRBV6-2/TRBV6-3,TRBJ2-2,ASSQYGGTGELF
TRBV5-5,TRBJ2-4,ASSVTGDIQY
TRBV6-4,TRBJ1-1,ASRGDRGRNTEAF
TRBV5-1,TRBJ2-7,ASSLEVQAYEQY
TRBV7-2,TRBJ2-5,ASSLAGGPETQY
TRBV4-3,TRBJ2-5,ASSQGVQETQY
TRBV7-9,TRBJ2-2,ASSSSPGQGASGELF
TRBV12-3/TRBV12-4,TRBJ2-7,ASGPPTFSEQY
TRBV7-9,TRBJ1-1,ASSWDRDGTEAF
TRBV12-3/TRBV12-4,TRBJ2-4,ASRGTKGKNIQY
TRBV7-2,TRBJ2-3,ASSLFGGTDTQY
TRBV7-9,TRBJ2-7,ASSATQPNSYEQY
TRBV18,TRBJ2-5,ASSPLPPTLGQETQY
TRBV11-2,TRBJ1-1,ASSARDLTEAF
TRBV12-3/TRBV12-4,TRBJ1-1,ASSFWGLNTEAF
TRBV6-1,TRBJ2-1,ASFSPASGSNEQF
TRBV20-1,TRBJ2-4,SAHRELGIQY
TRBV5-1,TRBJ1-1,ASSLIYRTGMNTEAF
TRBV3-1,TRBJ1-2,ASSQANRGTGIYGYT
TRBV5-1,TRBJ2-7,ASSSHRTYEQY
TRBV12-3/TRBV12-4,TRBJ2-1,ASSPGLSSYNEQF
TRBV15,TRBJ1-5,ATSTWGQGNQPQH
TRBV4-2,TRBJ1-2,ASSQEGHASYGYT
TRBV7-2,TRBJ2-5,ASSFRTGEETQY
TRBV5-1,TRBJ1-3,ASSLTGPGNTIY
TRBV20-1,TRBJ2-7,SATGGWDYEQY
TRBV29-1,TRBJ1-1,SSRQGVFENTEAF
TRBV20-1,TRBJ1-2,SAIDRGWGYT
TRBV30,TRBJ1-2,AWSVRRLAFYGYT
TRBV5-1,TRBJ2-3,ASSLELAGSGTDTQY
TRBV5-6,TRBJ2-7,ASSVTSLSSYEQY
TRBV6-2/TRBV6-3,TRBJ1-5,ASSWDRAYQPQH
TRBV20-1,TRBJ2-7,SAREVTYEQY
TRBV5-5,TRBJ2-2,ASSLAVGGNTGELF
TRBV5-1,TRBJ2-1,ASSQSDWRSYNEQF
TRBV10-3,TRBJ1-6,AISEGKSNSPLH
TRBV28,TRBJ1-2,ASANSIYGYT
TRBV11-2,TRBJ1-4,ASSSRDYNEKLF
TRBV5-6,TRBJ1-1,ASSLAYRGTEAF